The 2 T cell receptor beta chains listed next were all sequenced from one sample in a study of Ad26.COV2.S vaccination and SARS-CoV-2 variants. Sequencing used immunoSEQ multiplex PCR; TCRdb keeps in-frame clones, though not all of them. The table has more than 400,000 clones, 90% seen once; the top ten hold around 4.5%. Treatment noted: some 20 received Ad26.COV2.S at low or high dose, single or two shots; five or six received placebo; per-sample allocation not given. Specimens were obtained on day 63 following the first vaccine or placebo injection. The source was peripheral blood, collected in a trial of Ad26.COV2.S vaccine versus placebo. The receptors originated from a person between 18 and 59 years old who received the Ad26.COV2.S COVID-19 vaccine or a placebo.

The chain links TRBV19 to TRBJ1-5; D gene ambiguous. The CDR3 is made up of 17 amino acids. V was pared by 0 bases and J by 3 bases, with 15 bases between. Germline values: CDR1 LNHDA, CDR2 SQIVND (reference sequence). CDR3 loop: CASSIDLGGIANQPQHF. Written as DNA, the CDR3 is TGTGCCAGTAGTATAGATCTTGGTGGGATCGCCAATCAGCCCCAGCATTTT.

V and J are TRBV5-5 and TRBJ2-1, with 8 bases identical to TRBD1. The V segment lost 0 bases and the J segment 9 bases; nucleotides outside the gene matches: 5. CDR3 length: 14 amino acids. The germline V gene encodes CDR1 SGHKS and CDR2 YYEKEE (reference sequence). The CDR3 spells CASSLGQGMGEQFF. Here the CDR3 DNA reads TGTGCCAGCAGCTTGGGACAGGGGATGGGTGAGCAGTTCTTC. Combining the CDR3 with reference TRBV5-5 and TRBJ2-1 gives the whole variable domain DAGVTQSPTHLIKTRGQQVTLRCSPISGHKSVSWYQQVLGQGPQFIFQYYEKEERGRGNFPDRFSARQFPNYSSELNVNALLLGDSALYLCASSLGQGMGEQFFGPGTRLTVL.